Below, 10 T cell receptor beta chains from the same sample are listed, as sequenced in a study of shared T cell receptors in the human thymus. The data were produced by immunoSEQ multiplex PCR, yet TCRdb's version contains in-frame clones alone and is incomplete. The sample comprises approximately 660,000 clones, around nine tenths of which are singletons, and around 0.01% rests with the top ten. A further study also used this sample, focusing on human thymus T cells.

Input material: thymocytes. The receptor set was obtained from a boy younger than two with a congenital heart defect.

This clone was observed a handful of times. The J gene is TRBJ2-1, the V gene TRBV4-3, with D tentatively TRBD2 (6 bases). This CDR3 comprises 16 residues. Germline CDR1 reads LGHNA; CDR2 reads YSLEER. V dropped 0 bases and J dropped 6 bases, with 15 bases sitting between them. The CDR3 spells CASSQEPRRGTNEQFF. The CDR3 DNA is TGCGCCAGCAGCCAAGAGCCACGGCGGGGTACCAATGAGCAGTTCTTC.

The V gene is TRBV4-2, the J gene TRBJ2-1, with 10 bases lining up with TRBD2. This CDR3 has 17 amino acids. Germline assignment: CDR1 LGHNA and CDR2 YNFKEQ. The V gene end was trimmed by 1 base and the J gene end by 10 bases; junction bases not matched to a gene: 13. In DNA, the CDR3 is TGTGCCAGCAGCCAAGCCCGAACTAGCGGGATACCGGACGAGCAGTTCTTC. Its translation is CASSQARTSGIPDEQFF.

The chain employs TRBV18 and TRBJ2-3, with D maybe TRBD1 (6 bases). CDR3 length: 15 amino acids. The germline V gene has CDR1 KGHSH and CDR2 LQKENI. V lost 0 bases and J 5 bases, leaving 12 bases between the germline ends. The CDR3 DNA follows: TGTGCCAGCTCACCACCCGGGGAAGGGGGAGATACGCAGTATTTT. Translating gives CASSPPGEGGDTQYF.

CDR3 sequence (DNA): TGTGCCAGCAGCCTCGTGGGCTACCTCCCGCCCGGGGAGCTGTTTTTT. It yields the protein CASSLVGYLPPGELFF. The chain employs TRBV7-4 and TRBJ2-2; D ambiguous. Per the germline V gene, CDR1 is SGHVT and CDR2 is SQSDAQ. This CDR3 has 16 residues. The germline V and J ends were trimmed by 5 bases and 6 bases, with 19 bases remaining between them. Full variable domain (remainder filled in from reference TRBV7-4 and TRBJ2-2): GAGVSQSPRYKVAKRGRDVALRCDSISGHVTLYWYRQTLGQGSEVLTYSQSDAQRDKSGRPSGRFSAERPERSVSTLKIQRTEQGDSAVYLCASSLVGYLPPGELFFGEGSRLTVL.

The chain's CDR3 is CASSSAGVGNTDTQYF. CDR3 bases: TGTGCCAGTAGTAGCGCCGGGGTCGGGAACACAGATACGCAGTATTTT. The J gene is TRBJ2-3, the V gene TRBV19; TRBD2 is a possible D gene (5 bases). Trimming removed 4 bases from V and 2 bases from J, with 16 bases in between. The CDR3 loop spans 16 amino acids. The germline V gene encodes CDR1 LNHDA and CDR2 SQIVND (reference sequence).

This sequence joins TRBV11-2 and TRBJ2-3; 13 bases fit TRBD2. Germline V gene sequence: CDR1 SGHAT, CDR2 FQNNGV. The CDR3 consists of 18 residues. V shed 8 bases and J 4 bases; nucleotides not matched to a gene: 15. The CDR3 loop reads CASGRNLGLAGEADTQYF. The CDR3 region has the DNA TGTGCCAGCGGCCGAAATCTAGGACTAGCGGGAGAGGCAGATACGCAGTATTTT.

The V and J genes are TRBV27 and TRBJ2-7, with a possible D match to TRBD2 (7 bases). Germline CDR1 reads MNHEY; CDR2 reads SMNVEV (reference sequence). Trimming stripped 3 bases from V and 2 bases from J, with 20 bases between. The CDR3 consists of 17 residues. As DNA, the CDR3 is TGTGCCAGCAGTTTTTCGGGGGCGCGGCTAGCGGCCTACGAGCAGTACTTC. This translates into CASSFSGARLAAYEQYF.

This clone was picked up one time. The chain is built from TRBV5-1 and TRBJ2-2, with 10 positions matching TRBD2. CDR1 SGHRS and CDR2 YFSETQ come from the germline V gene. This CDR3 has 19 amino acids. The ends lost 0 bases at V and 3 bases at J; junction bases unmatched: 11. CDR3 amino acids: CASSLGGLAGEVDTGELFF. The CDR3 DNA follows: TGCGCCAGCAGCTTGGGCGGGCTAGCGGGAGAGGTGGACACCGGGGAGCTGTTTTTT.

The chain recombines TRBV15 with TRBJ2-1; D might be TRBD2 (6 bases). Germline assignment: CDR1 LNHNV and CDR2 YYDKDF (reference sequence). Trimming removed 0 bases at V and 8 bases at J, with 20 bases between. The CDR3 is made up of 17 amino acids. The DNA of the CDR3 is TGTGCCACCAGCAGAGATCTGGTGGGAGGAGGAGACGATGAGCAGTTCTTC. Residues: CATSRDLVGGGDDEQFF.

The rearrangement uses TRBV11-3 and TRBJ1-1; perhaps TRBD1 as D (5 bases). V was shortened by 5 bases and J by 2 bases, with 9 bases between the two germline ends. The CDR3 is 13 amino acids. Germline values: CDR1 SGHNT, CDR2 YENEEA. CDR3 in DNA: TGTGCCAGCAGCCCTAGGGGTAACACTGAAGCTTTCTTT. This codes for CASSPRGNTEAFF.